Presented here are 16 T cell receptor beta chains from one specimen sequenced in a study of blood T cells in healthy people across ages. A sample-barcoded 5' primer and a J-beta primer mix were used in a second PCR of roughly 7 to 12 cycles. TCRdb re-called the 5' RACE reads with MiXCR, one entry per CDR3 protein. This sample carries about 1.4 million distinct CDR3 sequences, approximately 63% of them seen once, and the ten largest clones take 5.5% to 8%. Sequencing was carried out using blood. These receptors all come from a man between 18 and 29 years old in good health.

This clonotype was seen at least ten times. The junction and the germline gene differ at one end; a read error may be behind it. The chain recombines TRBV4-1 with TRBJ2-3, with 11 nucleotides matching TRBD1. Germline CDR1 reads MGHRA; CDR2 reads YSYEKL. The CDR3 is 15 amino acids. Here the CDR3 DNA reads TGTGCCAGCAGCCTCCGGGACAGGGGGACAGATACGCAGTATTTT. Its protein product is CASSLRDRGTDTQYF.

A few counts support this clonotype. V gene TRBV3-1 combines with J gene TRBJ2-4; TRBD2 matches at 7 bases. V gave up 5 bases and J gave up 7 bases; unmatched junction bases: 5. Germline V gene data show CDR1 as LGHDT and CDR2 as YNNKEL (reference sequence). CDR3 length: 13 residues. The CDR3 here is CASSRLADNIQYF. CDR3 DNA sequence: TGTGCCAGCAGCAGGCTAGCGGATAACATTCAGTACTTC.

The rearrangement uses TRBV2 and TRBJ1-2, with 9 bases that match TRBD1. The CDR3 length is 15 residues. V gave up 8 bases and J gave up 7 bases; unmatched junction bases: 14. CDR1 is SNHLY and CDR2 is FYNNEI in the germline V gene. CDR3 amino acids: CASQRRDREYSGYTF. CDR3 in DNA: TGTGCCAGCCAGAGGCGGGACAGGGAGTATTCTGGCTACACCTTC.

As DNA, the CDR3 is TGTGCCAGCAGCACCCCCTCGGGGGCCTACGAGCAGTTCTTC. It codes for CASSTPSGAYEQFF. The genes are TRBV7-9 and TRBJ2-1; TRBD1 or TRBD2 may be the D gene (6 bases each). Germline V gives CDR1 SEHNR, CDR2 FQNEAQ (reference sequence). The CDR3 length is 14 residues. V was shortened by 5 bases and J by 10 bases, with 18 bases between the two germline ends.

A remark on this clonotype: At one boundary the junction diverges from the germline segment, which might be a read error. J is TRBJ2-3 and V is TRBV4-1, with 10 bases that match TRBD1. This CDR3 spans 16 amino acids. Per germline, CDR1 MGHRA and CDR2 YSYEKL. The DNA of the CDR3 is TGCGCCGGCAGCCAAGGTGGGACAGGGGAAGGAGATACGCAGTATTTT. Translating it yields CAGSQGGTGEGDTQYF.

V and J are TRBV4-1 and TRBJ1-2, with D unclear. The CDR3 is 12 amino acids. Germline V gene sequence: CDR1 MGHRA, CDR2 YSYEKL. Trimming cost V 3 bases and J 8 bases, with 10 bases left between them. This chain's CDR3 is CASSHYPGGYTF. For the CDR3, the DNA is TGCGCCAGCAGCCACTATCCGGGGGGCTACACCTTC.

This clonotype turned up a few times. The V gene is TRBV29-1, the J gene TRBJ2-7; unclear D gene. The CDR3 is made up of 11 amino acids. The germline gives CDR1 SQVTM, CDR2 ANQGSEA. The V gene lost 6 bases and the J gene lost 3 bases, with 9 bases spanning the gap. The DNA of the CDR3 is TGCAGCGTCGATGACAACTACGAGCAGTACTTC. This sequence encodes CSVDDNYEQYF.

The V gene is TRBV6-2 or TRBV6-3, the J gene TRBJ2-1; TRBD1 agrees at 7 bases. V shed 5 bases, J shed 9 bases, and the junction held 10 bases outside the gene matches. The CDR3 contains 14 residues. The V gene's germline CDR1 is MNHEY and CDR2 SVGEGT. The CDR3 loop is CASSHATGQVEQFF. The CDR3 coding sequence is TGTGCCAGCAGTCACGCGACAGGGCAGGTTGAGCAGTTCTTC.

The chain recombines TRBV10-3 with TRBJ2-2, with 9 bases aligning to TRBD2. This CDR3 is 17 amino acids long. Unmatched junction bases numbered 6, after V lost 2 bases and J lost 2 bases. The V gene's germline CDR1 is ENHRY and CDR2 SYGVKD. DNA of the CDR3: TGTGCCATCAGTGAGGAGGTAGCGGGAGTTAACACCGGGGAGCTGTTTTTT. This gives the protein CAISEEVAGVNTGELFF.

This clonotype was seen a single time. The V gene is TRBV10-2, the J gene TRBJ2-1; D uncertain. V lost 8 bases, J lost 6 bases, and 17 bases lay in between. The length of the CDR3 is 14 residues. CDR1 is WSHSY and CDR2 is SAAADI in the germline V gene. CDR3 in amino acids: CASGQIIKVNEQFF. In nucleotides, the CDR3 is TGCGCCAGCGGGCAGATTATAAAGGTCAATGAGCAGTTCTTC.

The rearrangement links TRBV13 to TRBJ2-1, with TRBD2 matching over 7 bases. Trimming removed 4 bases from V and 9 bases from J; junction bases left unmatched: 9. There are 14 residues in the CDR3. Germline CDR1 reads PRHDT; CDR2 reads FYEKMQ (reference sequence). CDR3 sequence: CASSSGLRVSEQFF. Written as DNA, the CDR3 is TGTGCCAGCAGCTCGGGACTAAGGGTCAGTGAGCAGTTCTTC.

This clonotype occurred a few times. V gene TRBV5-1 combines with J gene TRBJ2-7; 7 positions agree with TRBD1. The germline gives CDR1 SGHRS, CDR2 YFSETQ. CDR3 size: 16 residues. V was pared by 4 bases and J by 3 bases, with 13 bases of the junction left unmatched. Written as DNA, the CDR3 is TGCGCCAGCAGCCGCGGACAGGTCCTAACCCGCTACGAGCAGTACTTC. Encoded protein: CASSRGQVLTRYEQYF.

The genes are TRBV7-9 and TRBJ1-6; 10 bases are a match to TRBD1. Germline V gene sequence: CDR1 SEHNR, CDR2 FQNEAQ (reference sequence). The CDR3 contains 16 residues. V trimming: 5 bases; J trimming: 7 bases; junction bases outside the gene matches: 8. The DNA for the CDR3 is TGTGCCAGCAGCCTCGGGACAGGGGCGTGGAATTCACCCCTCCACTTT. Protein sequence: CASSLGTGAWNSPLHF.

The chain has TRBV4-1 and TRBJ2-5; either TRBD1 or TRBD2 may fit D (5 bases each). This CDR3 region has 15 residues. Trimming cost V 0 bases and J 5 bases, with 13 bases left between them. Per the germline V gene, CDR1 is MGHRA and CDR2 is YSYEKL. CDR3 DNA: TGCGCCAGCAGCCAAGAGGCTAGGGGCGGGGAGACCCAGTACTTC. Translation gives CASSQEARGGETQYF.

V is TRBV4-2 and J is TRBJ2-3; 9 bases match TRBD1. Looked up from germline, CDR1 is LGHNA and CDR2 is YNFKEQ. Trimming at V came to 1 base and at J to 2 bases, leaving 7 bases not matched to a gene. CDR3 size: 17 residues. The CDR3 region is CASSQGRDRDITDTQYF. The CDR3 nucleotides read TGTGCCAGCAGCCAAGGTCGGGACAGGGACATCACAGATACGCAGTATTTT.

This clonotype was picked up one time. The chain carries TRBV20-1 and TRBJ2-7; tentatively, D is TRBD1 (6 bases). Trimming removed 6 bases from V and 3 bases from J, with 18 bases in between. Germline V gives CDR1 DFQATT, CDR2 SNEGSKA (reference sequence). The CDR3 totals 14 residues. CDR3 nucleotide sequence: TGCAGTGCCCCGGGACAACTCAACGGCTACGAGCAGTACTTC. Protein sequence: CSAPGQLNGYEQYF.